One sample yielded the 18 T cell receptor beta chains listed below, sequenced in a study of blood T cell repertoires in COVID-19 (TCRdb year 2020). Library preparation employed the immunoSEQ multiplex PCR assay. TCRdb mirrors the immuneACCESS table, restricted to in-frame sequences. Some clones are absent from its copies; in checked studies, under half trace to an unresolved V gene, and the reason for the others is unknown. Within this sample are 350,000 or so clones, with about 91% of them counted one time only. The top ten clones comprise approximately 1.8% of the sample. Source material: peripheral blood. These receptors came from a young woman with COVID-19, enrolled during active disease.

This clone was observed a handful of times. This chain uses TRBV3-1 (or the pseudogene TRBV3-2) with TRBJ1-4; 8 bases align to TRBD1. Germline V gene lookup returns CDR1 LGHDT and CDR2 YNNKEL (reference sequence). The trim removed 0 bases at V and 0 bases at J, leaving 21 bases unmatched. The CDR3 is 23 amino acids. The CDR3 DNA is TGTGCCAGCAGCCAAGACGCACTTTTTCCTAATCGACAGGGGCGGGCAACTAATGAAAAACTGTTTTTT. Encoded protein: CASSQDALFPNRQGRATNEKLFF.

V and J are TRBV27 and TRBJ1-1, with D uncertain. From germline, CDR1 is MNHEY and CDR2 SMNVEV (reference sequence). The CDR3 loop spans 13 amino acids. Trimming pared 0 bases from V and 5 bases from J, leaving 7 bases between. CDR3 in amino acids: CASSLSGGTEAFF. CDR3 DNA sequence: TGTGCCAGCAGTTTATCGGGCGGGACTGAAGCTTTCTTT.

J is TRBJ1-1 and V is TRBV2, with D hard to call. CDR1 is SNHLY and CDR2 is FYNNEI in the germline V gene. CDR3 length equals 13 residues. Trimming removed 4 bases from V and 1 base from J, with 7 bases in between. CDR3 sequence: CASSVSRNTEAFF. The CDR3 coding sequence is TGTGCCAGCAGTGTGAGTCGGAACACTGAAGCTTTCTTT.

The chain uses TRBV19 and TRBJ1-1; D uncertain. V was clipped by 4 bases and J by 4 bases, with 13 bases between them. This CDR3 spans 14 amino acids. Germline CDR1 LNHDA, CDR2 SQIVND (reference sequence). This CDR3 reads CASSTLLRGTEAFF. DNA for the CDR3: TGTGCCAGTAGTACACTACTACGAGGCACTGAAGCTTTCTTT.

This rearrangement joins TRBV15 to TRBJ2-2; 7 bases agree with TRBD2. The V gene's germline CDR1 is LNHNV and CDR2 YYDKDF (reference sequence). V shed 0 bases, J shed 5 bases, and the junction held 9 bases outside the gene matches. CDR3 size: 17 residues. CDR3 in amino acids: CATSRDLSGGRTGELFF. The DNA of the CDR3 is TGTGCCACCAGCAGAGATCTCTCGGGGGGAAGAACCGGGGAGCTGTTTTTT.

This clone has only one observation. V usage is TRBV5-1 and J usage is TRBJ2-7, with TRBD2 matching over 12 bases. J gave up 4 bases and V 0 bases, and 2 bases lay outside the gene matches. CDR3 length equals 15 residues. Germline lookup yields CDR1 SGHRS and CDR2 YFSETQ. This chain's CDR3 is CASSLVTSGGYEQYF. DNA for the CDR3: TGCGCCAGCAGCTTGGTTACTAGCGGGGGGTACGAGCAGTACTTC.

The CDR3: CASSHLPGELFF. The CDR3 coding sequence is TGCGCCAGCAGCCACCTCCCCGGGGAGCTGTTTTTT. V is TRBV4-1 and J is TRBJ2-2; D is unclear. V lost 3 bases to trimming and J lost 6 bases, with 5 bases between them. The CDR3 consists of 12 residues. Germline V gene lookup returns CDR1 MGHRA and CDR2 YSYEKL.

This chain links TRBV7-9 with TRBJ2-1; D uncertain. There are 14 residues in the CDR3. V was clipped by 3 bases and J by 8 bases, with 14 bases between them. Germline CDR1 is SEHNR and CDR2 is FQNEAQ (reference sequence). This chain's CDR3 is CASSFPSRIDEQFF. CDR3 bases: TGTGCCAGCAGCTTTCCTTCGAGGATCGATGAGCAGTTCTTC. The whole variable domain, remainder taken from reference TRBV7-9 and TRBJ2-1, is DTGVSQNPRHKITKRGQNVTFRCDPISEHNRLYWYRQTLGQGPEFLTYFQNEAQLEKSRLLSDRFSAERPKGSFSTLEIQRTEQGDSAMYLCASSFPSRIDEQFFGPGTRLTVL.

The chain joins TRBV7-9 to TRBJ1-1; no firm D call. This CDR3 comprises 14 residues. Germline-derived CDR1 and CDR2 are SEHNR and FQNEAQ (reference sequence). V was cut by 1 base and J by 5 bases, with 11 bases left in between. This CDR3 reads CASSLGASGTEAFF. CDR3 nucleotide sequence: TGTGCCAGCAGCTTAGGGGCCAGCGGAACTGAAGCTTTCTTT.

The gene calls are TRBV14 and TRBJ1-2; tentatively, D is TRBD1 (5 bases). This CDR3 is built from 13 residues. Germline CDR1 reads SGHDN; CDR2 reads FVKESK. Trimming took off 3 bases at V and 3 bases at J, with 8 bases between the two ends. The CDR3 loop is CASSQGEDYGYTF. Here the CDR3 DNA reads TGTGCCAGCAGCCAGGGGGAGGACTATGGCTACACCTTC.

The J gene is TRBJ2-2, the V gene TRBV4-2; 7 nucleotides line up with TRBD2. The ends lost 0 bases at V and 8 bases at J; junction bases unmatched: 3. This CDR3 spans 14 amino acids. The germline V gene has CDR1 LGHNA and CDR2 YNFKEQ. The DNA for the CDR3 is TGTGCCAGCAGCCAAGAAACTAGCGCAGGGGAGCTGTTTTTT. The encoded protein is CASSQETSAGELFF.

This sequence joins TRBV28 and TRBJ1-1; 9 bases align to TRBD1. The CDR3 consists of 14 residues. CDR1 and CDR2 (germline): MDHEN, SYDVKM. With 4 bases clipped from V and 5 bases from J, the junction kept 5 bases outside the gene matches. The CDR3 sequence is CASSSTGGQTEAFF. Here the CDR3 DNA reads TGTGCCAGCAGTTCGACAGGGGGGCAAACTGAAGCTTTCTTT.

The CDR3 protein is CASSNSLAPGGYTF. CDR3 nucleotide sequence: TGTGCCAGCAGCAATTCCCTTGCCCCAGGGGGCTACACCTTC. This sequence joins TRBV3-1 (or the pseudogene TRBV3-2) and TRBJ1-2; possible D gene TRBD1, 5 bases. The CDR3 extends over 14 amino acids. The germline gives CDR1 LGHDT, CDR2 YNNKEL (reference sequence). The V end lost 5 bases, the J end lost 8 bases, and 18 bases lay between the germline ends.

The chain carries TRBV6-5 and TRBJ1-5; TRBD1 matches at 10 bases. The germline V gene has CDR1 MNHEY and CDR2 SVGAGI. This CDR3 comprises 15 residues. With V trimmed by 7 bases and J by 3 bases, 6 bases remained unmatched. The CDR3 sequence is CASTGTGDLNQPQHF. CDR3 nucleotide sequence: TGTGCCAGCACCGGGACAGGGGACCTCAATCAGCCCCAGCATTTT.

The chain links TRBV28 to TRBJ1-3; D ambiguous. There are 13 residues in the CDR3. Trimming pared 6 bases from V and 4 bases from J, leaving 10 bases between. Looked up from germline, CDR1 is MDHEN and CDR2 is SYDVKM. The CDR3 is CASSPGNGNTIYF. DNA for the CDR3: TGTGCCAGCAGCCCGGGGAACGGAAACACCATATATTTT.

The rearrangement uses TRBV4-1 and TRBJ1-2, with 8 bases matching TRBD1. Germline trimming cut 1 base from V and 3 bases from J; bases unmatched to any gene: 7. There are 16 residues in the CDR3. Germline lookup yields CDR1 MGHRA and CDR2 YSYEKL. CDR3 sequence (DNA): TGCGCCAGCAGCCAAGGGGACTCACAGGGGGACTATGGCTACACCTTC. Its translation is CASSQGDSQGDYGYTF.

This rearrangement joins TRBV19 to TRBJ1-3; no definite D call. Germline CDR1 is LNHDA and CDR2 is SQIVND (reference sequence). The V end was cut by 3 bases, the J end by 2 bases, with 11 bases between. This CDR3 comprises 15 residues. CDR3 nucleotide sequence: TGTGCCAGTAGTATGTCGGGGAAAGCTGGAAACACCATATATTTT. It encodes CASSMSGKAGNTIYF.

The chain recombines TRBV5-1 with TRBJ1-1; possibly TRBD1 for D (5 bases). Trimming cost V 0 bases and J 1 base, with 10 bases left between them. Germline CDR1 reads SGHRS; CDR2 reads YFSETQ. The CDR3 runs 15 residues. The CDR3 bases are TGCGCCAGCAGCTTGGCCCAGACAGCGAACACTGAAGCTTTCTTT. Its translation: CASSLAQTANTEAFF.